One sample yielded the 11 T cell receptor beta chains listed below, sequenced in a study of early T cells in non-severe SARS-CoV-2 infection. MiXCR, applied by TCRdb to the 5' RACE reads, yields one record per CDR3 protein. The sample shows about 28,000 distinct CDR3 sequences, around 4.5% of them seen only once. Sequencing was performed on whole blood, taken at baseline. The receptors stem from an adult who was a healthcare worker with PCR-confirmed SARS-CoV-2 infection or an uninfected control (not recorded which).

This clonotype has a count of ten or more. The chain combines TRBV30 with TRBJ2-1; weak D call: TRBD2 (5 bases). V was trimmed by 7 bases and J by 16 bases, leaving 23 bases between them. Germline V gives CDR1 GTSNPN, CDR2 SVGIG (reference sequence). This CDR3 is built from 12 residues. The CDR3 here is CASTTGGPTIFF. The CDR3 nucleotides are TGTGCCTCAACAACCGGAGGCCCCACGATATTCTTC.

This clonotype occurred many times. For the CDR3, the DNA is TGCAGTGGGGTGGAAACAGTCAGCACAGATACGCAGTATTTT. It translates to CSGVETVSTDTQYF. V gene TRBV20-1 combines with J gene TRBJ2-3; no clear D. V lost 7 bases and J lost 0, with 14 bases in between. CDR1 is DFQATT, CDR2 SNEGSKA, per germline (reference sequence). The CDR3 contains 14 residues.

A few counts support this clonotype. CDR3: CASYPFDRAGMYEQFF. CDR3 in DNA: TGTGCCAGCTACCCCTTCGACAGGGCGGGGATGTATGAGCAGTTCTTC. This rearrangement joins TRBV9 to TRBJ2-1; tentatively, D is TRBD1 (7 bases). This CDR3 is built from 16 residues. Trimming left V 7 bases short and J 8 bases short, with 25 bases between. Per germline, CDR1 SGDLS and CDR2 YYNGEE.

By share, this clonotype ranks as medium-sized (0.01 to 0.1%). The gene calls are TRBV4-2 and TRBJ2-6; no reliable D call. The V gene lost 0 bases and the J gene lost 0 bases, with 6 bases spanning the gap. CDR1 and CDR2 (germline): LGHNA, YNFKEQ. The CDR3 runs to 16 residues. In DNA form, the CDR3 reads TGTGCCAGCAGCCAAGATGGCAGCTCTGGGGCCAACGTCCTGACTTTC. Translation: CASSQDGSSGANVLTF.

Only a few counts were recorded for this clonotype. The rearrangement links TRBV27 to TRBJ2-5; a possible D gene is TRBD2 (6 bases). V lost 6 bases and J 4 bases, leaving 21 bases between the germline ends. The CDR3 sequence is 16 residues long. Germline V CDR1 and CDR2: MNHEY, SMNVEV (reference sequence). The CDR3 nucleotides read TGTGCCAGCAGCCTGGCACGTACGGGGGAGAGAGAGACCCAGTACTTC. It is translated as CASSLARTGERETQYF.

This clonotype was observed many times. The chain joins TRBV5-1 to TRBJ1-3; D is unresolved. Per germline, CDR1 SGHRS and CDR2 YFSETQ. The CDR3 runs to 15 residues. V lost 0 bases to trimming and J lost 2 bases, with 9 bases between them. Written as DNA, the CDR3 is TGCGCCAGCAGCTTGGAGGATTGGACTGGAAACACCATATATTTT. It encodes CASSLEDWTGNTIYF.

The rearrangement uses TRBV9 and TRBJ2-7, with a possible D match to TRBD2 (5 bases). CDR1 and CDR2 (germline): SGDLS, YYNGEE. The V gene lost 4 bases and the J gene lost 0 bases, with 11 bases spanning the gap. CDR3 length equals 14 residues. The CDR3 here is CASSPRGNSYEQYF. The CDR3 nucleotides read TGTGCCAGCAGCCCCCGGGGTAACTCCTACGAGCAGTACTTC.

Points on this clonotype: A much larger clonotype is one base distant, so this may be a read error. V is TRBV3-1 and J is TRBJ2-1; a possible D gene is TRBD1 (5 bases). V lost 7 bases to trimming and J lost 2 bases, with 9 bases between them. The CDR3 totals 13 residues. The germline V gene has CDR1 LGHDT and CDR2 YNNKEL (reference sequence). CDR3 nucleotides: TGTGCCAGCATCCCGGACACCTACAATGAGCAGTTCTTC. Translated: CASIPDTYNEQFF.

This clonotype was counted ten times or more. The chain carries TRBV3-1 and TRBJ2-2; D might be TRBD1 (6 bases). The CDR3 length is 18 residues. CDR1 LGHDT and CDR2 YNNKEL come from the germline V gene (reference sequence). V lost 0 bases to trimming and J lost 5 bases, with 19 bases between them. CDR3 DNA: TGTGCCAGCAGCCAAGATCTGCTGAACAGGGTTGCTACCGGGGAGCTGTTTTTT. Its protein is CASSQDLLNRVATGELFF.

The CDR3 loop reads CASRGSGGAYNEQFF. DNA of the CDR3: TGTGCCAGCAGAGGTAGCGGGGGGGCCTACAATGAGCAGTTCTTC. The chain recombines TRBV5-4 with TRBJ2-1, with 11 bases that match TRBD2. The V segment lost 5 bases and the J segment 2 bases; nucleotides outside the gene matches: 3. The CDR3 runs 15 residues. In germline, CDR1 is SGHNT, CDR2 YYREEE (reference sequence). The variable domain in full, with the rest retrieved from reference TRBV5-4 and TRBJ2-1, is ETGVTQSPTHLIKTRGQQVTLRCSSQSGHNTVSWYQQALGQGPQFIFQYYREEENGRGNFPPRFSGLQFPNYSSELNVNALELDDSALYLCASRGSGGAYNEQFFGPGTRLTVL.

This clonotype came up many times. The V call is TRBV12-3 or TRBV12-4, the J call TRBJ2-7, with D possibly matching TRBD1 (6 bases). Trimming stripped 7 bases from V and 0 bases from J, with 10 bases between. This CDR3 comprises 13 residues. In DNA form, the CDR3 reads TGTGCCAGCACCCTACAGGGCTCCTACGAGCAGTACTTC. Protein: CASTLQGSYEQYF.